This section outlines one TCR beta chain sequence together with its context. The antigen remains unidentified. The data were obtained in a study of regulatory T cells in long-lasting Graves disease. The study, taken as a whole, reports: Persistent cases favored TRBV28, TRBJ1-2 and TRBJ2-5.

Trimming pared 7 bases from V and 5 bases from J, leaving 17 bases between. This CDR3 is 14 amino acids long. Germline CDR1 and CDR2: LNHDA and SQIVND (reference sequence). Time point noted: persistent/refractory GD, antithyroid drugs over 5 years with positive TRAb. Generation of the TCR library employed RNA extracted from PBMCs. For TCR beta, libraries came from iRepertoire HTBI primers and Arm-PCR of CDR3 regions. TCRdb analysed the multiplex PCR reads with MiXCR anew, one entry per CDR3 protein. The sample holds 400,000 to 500,000 distinct CDR3 sequences, 21% seen once. The receptor's source is a female donor with Graves disease. The chain combines TRBV19 with TRBJ2-5; D gene ambiguous. Here the sequenced sample was peripheral blood mononuclear cells (PBMCs), taken when the disease was refractory, from a patient treated with antithyroid drugs. The CDR3 DNA follows: TGTGCCAGTATTTTCATCGGCGTCGTGGAGACCCAGTACTTC. The encoded protein is CASIFIGVVETQYF.